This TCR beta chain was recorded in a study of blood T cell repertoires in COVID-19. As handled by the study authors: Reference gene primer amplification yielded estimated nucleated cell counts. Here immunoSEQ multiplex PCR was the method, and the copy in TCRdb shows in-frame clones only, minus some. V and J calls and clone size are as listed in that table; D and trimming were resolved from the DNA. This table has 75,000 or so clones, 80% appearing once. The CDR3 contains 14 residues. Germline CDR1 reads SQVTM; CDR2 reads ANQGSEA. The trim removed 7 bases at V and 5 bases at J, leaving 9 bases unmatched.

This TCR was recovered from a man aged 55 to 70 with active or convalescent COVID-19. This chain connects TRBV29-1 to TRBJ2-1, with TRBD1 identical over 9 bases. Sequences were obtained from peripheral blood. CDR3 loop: CSASTGGYDNEQFF. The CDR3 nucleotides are TGCAGCGCTTCAACAGGGGGCTATGACAATGAGCAGTTCTTC.